The 23 T cell receptor beta chains in this list originate from one sample, sequenced in a study of T cells after posttransplantation cyclophosphamide. Cyclophosphamide on days +3 and +4 followed busulfan-fludarabine conditioning and a marrow graft. Repertoires were generated with immunoSEQ multiplex PCR, while TCRdb's copy carries only in-frame clones and drops some. This table has some 9,000 clones, more than 75% appearing once. This specimen was PBMCs, taken after allogeneic stem cell transplant with posttransplant cyclophosphamide. The origin of the receptors is a female patient in her forties who received an allogeneic stem cell transplant from an unrelated donor, was CMV-positive, and had no GVHD. A subset of T cells may come from the graft donor.

The chain uses TRBV5-4 and TRBJ1-1, with no clear D. The V and J ends lost 2 bases and 10 bases respectively, with 12 bases between them. The CDR3 runs 12 residues. The germline V gene has CDR1 SGHNT and CDR2 YYREEE (reference sequence). DNA for the CDR3: TGTGCCAGCAGCTTCGCGGCCGGTCGAGCTTTCTTT. Translated: CASSFAAGRAFF.

Here the CDR3 reads CASSPGTGGRIHSPLHF. The CDR3 DNA sequence: TGTGCCAGCAGCCCGGGGACAGGGGGCAGGATCCATTCACCCCTCCACTTT. The chain combines TRBV4-2 with TRBJ1-6; TRBD1 aligns across 12 bases. Germline assignment: CDR1 LGHNA and CDR2 YNFKEQ. The length of the CDR3 is 17 residues. Trimming cost V 4 bases and J 8 bases; bases outside gene matches: 9.

The V gene is TRBV27, the J gene TRBJ2-7, with D unresolved. Trimming stripped 5 bases from V and 3 bases from J, with 11 bases between. Germline CDR1 and CDR2: MNHEY and SMNVEV (reference sequence). This CDR3 spans 13 amino acids. The CDR3 nucleotides are TGTGCCAGCAGTCACTCCCCGAACTACGAGCAGTACTTC. Residues: CASSHSPNYEQYF.

This clone was seen a single time. The chain couples TRBV27 to TRBJ2-1; 11 bases fit TRBD2. The ends lost 6 bases at V and 6 bases at J; junction bases unmatched: 7. The CDR3 extends over 15 amino acids. The germline CDR1 and CDR2 sequences are MNHEY and SMNVEV (reference sequence). Here the CDR3 DNA reads TGTGCCAGCAGAACCTTAGCGGGGGGGCGCAATGAGCAGTTCTTC. Translating gives CASRTLAGGRNEQFF.

The chain couples TRBV11-3 to TRBJ2-7, with TRBD1 as a possible D gene (5 bases). Trimming took off 5 bases at V and 2 bases at J, with 16 bases between the two ends. CDR1 SGHNT and CDR2 YENEEA come from the germline V gene. CDR3 size: 15 residues. For the CDR3, the DNA is TGTGCCAGCAGCCTGGGGCAGTCTGGAACCTACGAGCAGTACTTC. Its protein product is CASSLGQSGTYEQYF.

Only a few counts were recorded for this clone. Other nucleotide sequences from this sample produce the same CDR3. The chain links TRBV27 to TRBJ2-3; 7 bases match TRBD2. This CDR3 is built from 15 residues. Per germline, CDR1 MNHEY and CDR2 SMNVEV (reference sequence). V trimming: 7 bases; J trimming: 3 bases; junction bases outside the gene matches: 10. CDR3 coding DNA: TGTGCCAGCAACCCCGGGGGGTTCCTTACAGATACGCAGTATTTT. Translation: CASNPGGFLTDTQYF.

The V call is TRBV7-9, the J call TRBJ2-5; 11 bases are a match to TRBD1. The CDR3 runs to 16 residues. The junction had 5 bases not matched to a gene; V was cut back by 0 bases and J by 5 bases. The germline CDR1 and CDR2 sequences are SEHNR and FQNEAQ (reference sequence). CDR3: CASSLADRGLGETQYF. For the CDR3, the DNA is TGTGCCAGCAGCTTAGCGGACAGGGGGCTAGGGGAGACCCAGTACTTC. The full variable domain, its missing parts supplied by reference TRBV7-9 and TRBJ2-5, is DTGVSQNPRHKITKRGQNVTFRCDPISEHNRLYWYRQTLGQGPEFLTYFQNEAQLEKSRLLSDRFSAERPKGSFSTLEIQRTEQGDSAMYLCASSLADRGLGETQYFGPGTRLLVL.

In DNA, the CDR3 is TGCGCCAGCAGTGAGGAACAGGGGTCACCCCTCCACTTT. This gives the protein CASSEEQGSPLHF. The V call is TRBV10-2, the J call TRBJ1-6; TRBD1 agrees at 7 bases. This CDR3 region has 13 residues. Germline values: CDR1 WSHSY, CDR2 SAAADI. V trimming: 2 bases; J trimming: 10 bases; junction bases outside the gene matches: 2.

J is TRBJ2-3 and V is TRBV5-5; 8 bases line up with TRBD2. The CDR3 spans 17 residues. Germline V lookup: CDR1 SGHKS, CDR2 YYEKEE (reference sequence). V trimming: 0 bases; J trimming: 2 bases; junction bases outside the gene matches: 8. The CDR3 bases are TGTGCCAGCAGCTTGGGTCCCGCGGGGGGCGACACAGATACGCAGTATTTT. Translation gives CASSLGPAGGDTDTQYF. Supplemented by reference TRBV5-5 and TRBJ2-3, the full variable domain reads DAGVTQSPTHLIKTRGQQVTLRCSPISGHKSVSWYQQVLGQGPQFIFQYYEKEERGRGNFPDRFSARQFPNYSSELNVNALLLGDSALYLCASSLGPAGGDTDTQYFGPGTRLTVL.

The chain employs TRBV4-1 and TRBJ1-5; D perhaps matches TRBD1 (5 bases). CDR3 length: 16 residues. Per germline, CDR1 MGHRA and CDR2 YSYEKL. Trimming took 5 bases from V and 0 from J, leaving 14 bases between them. The CDR3 spells CASSSQDYYSNQPQHF. CDR3 nucleotides: TGCGCCAGCAGCTCACAGGACTACTATAGCAATCAGCCCCAGCATTTT.

The chain recombines TRBV7-9 with TRBJ1-1; tentatively, D is TRBD1 (5 bases). Trimming took off 7 bases at V and 1 base at J, with 16 bases between the two ends. The CDR3 is 15 residues long. CDR1 is SEHNR and CDR2 is FQNEAQ in the germline V gene (reference sequence). CDR3: CASTPGGRENTEAFF. CDR3 nucleotide sequence: TGTGCCAGCACTCCGGGGGGGAGGGAGAACACTGAAGCTTTCTTT.

V gene TRBV5-1 combines with J gene TRBJ1-1; the D gene is possibly TRBD1 (6 bases). This CDR3 spans 15 amino acids. V shed 2 bases and J shed 11 bases, with 22 bases lying between them. Germline V gene sequence: CDR1 SGHRS, CDR2 YFSETQ. The CDR3 DNA sequence: TGCGCCAGCAGCTTCAACAGGGAGAGGTCGTCTCTGGCTTTCTTT. The encoded protein is CASSFNRERSSLAFF.

This chain joins TRBV10-3 and TRBJ2-5; 7 bases agree with TRBD2. J lost 2 bases, V lost 2 bases, and 5 bases had no gene match. Germline V gene sequence: CDR1 ENHRY, CDR2 SYGVKD. The CDR3 is 15 residues long. The CDR3: CAISESGTGQETQYF. The CDR3 DNA reads as TGTGCCATCAGTGAGAGCGGGACGGGGCAAGAGACCCAGTACTTC.

This clone was counted a few times. This rearrangement joins TRBV27 to TRBJ1-1; D is unclear. Per the germline V gene, CDR1 is MNHEY and CDR2 is SMNVEV (reference sequence). There are 14 residues in the CDR3. Between the trimmed V and J ends, which lost 0 bases and 2 bases, there was a span of 7 bases. The CDR3 bases are TGTGCCAGCAGTTTATCCAGTCTCAACACTGAAGCTTTCTTT. Translating it yields CASSLSSLNTEAFF.

This chain joins TRBV2 and TRBJ1-6; 8 bases are shared with TRBD1. J gave up 4 bases and V 5 bases, and 4 bases lay outside the gene matches. Germline V gene lookup returns CDR1 SNHLY and CDR2 FYNNEI. The CDR3 runs 15 residues. CDR3 sequence: CASSLQGEYNSPLHF. As DNA, the CDR3 is TGTGCCAGCAGTTTACAGGGGGAGTATAATTCACCCCTCCACTTT.

The V gene is TRBV7-2, the J gene TRBJ2-5; 7 positions agree with TRBD1. The better agreement between TRBJ2-7 and the DNA end casts doubt on the J call. This CDR3 is 14 amino acids long. Germline values: CDR1 SGHTA, CDR2 FQGNSA. The CDR3 DNA reads as TGTGCCAGCAGCTCCCGACAGGGCGGCTACGAGCAGTACTTC. It encodes CASSSRQGGYEQYF.

J is TRBJ2-1 and V is TRBV11-2; 13 positions agree with TRBD2. The CDR3 has 18 amino acids. Trimming at V came to 1 base and at J to 6 bases, leaving 9 bases not matched to a gene. Germline CDR1 and CDR2: SGHAT and FQNNGV. CDR3: CASSLGTSGGVWFNEQFF. The CDR3 nucleotides read TGTGCCAGCAGCTTAGGGACTAGCGGGGGAGTATGGTTCAATGAGCAGTTCTTC.

The chain carries TRBV11-2 and TRBJ1-1; D is uncertain. V was trimmed by 6 bases and J by 4 bases, leaving 18 bases between them. CDR3 length equals 15 residues. Germline V CDR1 and CDR2: SGHAT, FQNNGV. CDR3 sequence: CASRLHTPSGTEAFF. The CDR3 DNA follows: TGTGCCAGCAGACTCCACACTCCCTCGGGCACTGAAGCTTTCTTT.

V gene TRBV30 combines with J gene TRBJ1-3; tentatively, D is TRBD1 (6 bases). CDR1 is GTSNPN, CDR2 SVGIG, per germline (reference sequence). This CDR3 is 13 amino acids long. Trimming pared 8 bases from V and 3 bases from J, leaving 14 bases between. CDR3 protein: CAGNRVGGNTIYF. For the CDR3, the DNA is TGTGCCGGCAACAGGGTTGGTGGAAACACCATATATTTT.

This sequence joins TRBV6-6 and TRBJ2-7, with D uncertain. The CDR3 extends over 13 amino acids. Germline V gene lookup returns CDR1 MNHNY and CDR2 SVGAGI (reference sequence). The V and J ends lost 8 bases and 2 bases respectively, with 13 bases between them. This CDR3 is CASGQNLAYEQYF. The CDR3 DNA is TGTGCCAGCGGGCAGAACTTGGCCTACGAGCAGTACTTC.

The rearrangement links TRBV11-3 to TRBJ2-5, with TRBD2 matching over 7 bases. V lost 5 bases to trimming and J lost 1 base; unmatched junction nucleotides: 4. CDR3 length: 14 amino acids. Germline V gives CDR1 SGHNT, CDR2 YENEEA. The CDR3 region is CASSPWGGQETQYF. CDR3 in DNA: TGTGCCAGCAGCCCGTGGGGGGGCCAAGAGACCCAGTACTTC.

Comments on this clone: This specimen includes other DNA sequences encoding the same CDR3. The V gene is TRBV7-6, the J gene TRBJ1-5; TRBD1 agrees at 7 bases. From germline, CDR1 is SGHVS and CDR2 FNYEAQ. V dropped 11 bases and J dropped 2; count of bases not matched to a gene: 12. The CDR3 has 15 residues. The CDR3 DNA follows: TGTGCCCCCAAGCTCGGACAGGTCGGCAATCAGCCCCAGCATTTT. Its translation: CAPKLGQVGNQPQHF. Filled out from reference TRBV7-6 and TRBJ1-5, the complete variable domain reads GAGVSQSPRYKVTKRGQDVALRCDPISGHVSLYWYRQALGQGPEFLTYFNYEAQQDKSGLPNDRFSAERPEGSISTLTIQRTEQRDSAMYRCAPKLGQVGNQPQHFGDGTRLSIL.

The V and J genes are TRBV28 and TRBJ1-2; D might be TRBD1 (5 bases). Germline V gives CDR1 MDHEN, CDR2 SYDVKM. The CDR3 totals 15 residues. Trimming took 8 bases from V and 4 from J, leaving 20 bases between them. As DNA, the CDR3 is TGTGCCAGCGCTATAAAAATGACAGAGCTCTATGGCTACACCTTC. The encoded protein is CASAIKMTELYGYTF.